This passage covers 5 T cell receptor beta chains from one sample sequenced in a study of cytomegalovirus exposure and HLA in healthy donors. The study ran its PCR with 60 Vbeta and 13 Jbeta primers. Some clones are missing from TCRdb's copy, which holds only in-frame ones; the method was immunoSEQ multiplex PCR. Here the sample spans fewer than 150,000 clones, about four fifths being singletons. The sample comprised PBMCs. These receptors came from a female donor in good health and CMV-seropositive.

V gene TRBV29-1 combines with J gene TRBJ1-2, with D uncertain. Trimming pared 7 bases from V and 7 bases from J, leaving 22 bases between. Germline V gene sequence: CDR1 SQVTM, CDR2 ANQGSEA. The CDR3 consists of 14 residues. The DNA for the CDR3 is TGCAGCGCCACAGAAGGGCTCGGGAGGCCTGGCTACACCTTC. Translated, it gives CSATEGLGRPGYTF.

This chain links TRBV19 with TRBJ2-5; D gene unclear. This CDR3 comprises 15 residues. Trimming removed 10 bases from V and 4 bases from J, with 22 bases in between. The germline V gene has CDR1 LNHDA and CDR2 SQIVND (reference sequence). CDR3 sequence: CATSRTSSIAETQYF. The DNA for the CDR3 is TGTGCCACCTCCCGAACATCTAGTATCGCAGAGACCCAGTACTTC.

In its sample, this clone was seen once. J is TRBJ1-2 and V is TRBV27, with 8 bases aligning to TRBD1. This CDR3 region has 16 residues. Per the germline V gene, CDR1 is MNHEY and CDR2 is SMNVEV (reference sequence). J gave up 2 bases and V 4 bases, and 9 bases lay outside the gene matches. The CDR3, as DNA: TGTGCCAGCAGTTCGGACAGGGTCCCCAGCAACTATGGCTACACCTTC. Amino acids: CASSSDRVPSNYGYTF.

The CDR3 sequence: CASSEYSGQGWDTQYF. In DNA form, the CDR3 reads TGTGCCAGCAGTGAATATTCGGGACAGGGCTGGGATACGCAGTATTTT. This chain connects TRBV25-1 to TRBJ2-3; 9 bases map to TRBD1. V gave up 0 bases and J gave up 6 bases; unmatched junction bases: 7. The V gene's germline CDR1 is MGHDK and CDR2 SYGVNS. The CDR3 length is 16 residues.

V is TRBV28 and J is TRBJ1-5, with 9 positions matching TRBD1. The germline V gene has CDR1 MDHEN and CDR2 SYDVKM. V lost 4 bases to trimming and J lost 4 bases; unmatched junction nucleotides: 5. This CDR3 has 15 residues. As DNA, the CDR3 is TGTGCCAGCAGTTACAGGGGGCTACCAAATCAGCCCCAGCATTTT. Encoded protein: CASSYRGLPNQPQHF.